The clone carrying this TCR beta chain occurred once. As yet, its antigen is unknown. The sample's treatment: roughly ten-day PBMC culture with coronavirus spike peptide pools or control peptides (ViraFEST assay). Spanning March to December 2020, the positive PCR dates came before US Alpha, Beta and Delta variants. Fewer than 2.5 million PBMCs per well were cultured with around 10 IU/ml IL-2 and 8.5 to 10 ug/ml peptide pools. The record originates from a study of vaccination and CD4 T cells after COVID-19. Looking at the study overall: Spike peptides, overlapping and drawn from SARS-CoV-2, HCoV-NL63, HCoV-OC43 and HCoV-229E, were used to stimulate cells.

The germline V and J ends were trimmed by 2 bases and 7 bases, with 14 bases remaining between them. The CDR3 is 13 residues long. Germline V gene sequence: CDR1 SQVTM, CDR2 ANQGSEA. An Oncomine TCR Beta short-read assay was used to sequence the DNA from cultured CD4+ T cells. TCRdb ran MiXCR on the PCR reads and lists one entry per CDR3 protein. Found here are roughly 14,000 distinct CDR3 sequences, less than 70% of them singletons; the top ten hold around 15%. This clonotype was obtained from a human donor who had recovered from COVID-19. The genes are TRBV29-1 and TRBJ2-5; no clear D. Sequenced: CD4+ T cells from blood, cultured in vitro. The CDR3 sequence: CSVEQDLKATQYF. The CDR3 DNA follows: TGCAGCGTTGAACAGGACCTCAAGGCGACCCAGTACTTC. Supplemented by reference TRBV29-1 and TRBJ2-5, the full variable domain reads SAVISQKPSRDICQRGTSLTIQCQVDSQVTMMFWYRQQPGQSLTLIATANQGSEATYESGFVIDKFPISRPNLTFSTLTVSNMSPEDSSIYLCSVEQDLKATQYFGPGTRLLVL.